These 29 T cell receptor beta chains were sequenced from one sample in a study of PD-1 blockade in classical Hodgkin lymphoma. No patient escaped relapse after autologous stem cell transplantation, and brentuximab vedotin exposure varied. This table comes from immunoSEQ multiplex PCR, and its TCRdb copy is limited to in-frame clones, with some not included. This table holds tens of thousands of clones, 60% to 85% found once. Here the sequenced sample was peripheral blood mononuclear cells (PBMCs), taken before the second cycle of nivolumab. All receptors derive from a human donor with classical Hodgkin lymphoma.

This clone was observed a handful of times. The chain couples TRBV6-6 to TRBJ2-5; the D gene is possibly TRBD1 (5 bases). V shed 8 bases and J shed 5 bases, with 15 bases lying between them. The CDR3 consists of 13 residues. Germline CDR1 is MNHNY and CDR2 is SVGAGI (reference sequence). The CDR3 nucleotides are TGTGCCAGCTCTGGTGTAGGGGTGGAGACCCAGTACTTC. This gives the protein CASSGVGVETQYF.

The chain employs TRBV4-3 and TRBJ2-5; possibly TRBD2 for D (6 bases). With 6 bases removed from V and 1 base from J, the gap between germline ends came to 12 bases. Germline V gives CDR1 LGHNA, CDR2 YSLEER. The CDR3 length is 14 residues. Here the CDR3 DNA reads TGCGCCAGCAGTCTACGGGGGACCCAAGAGACCCAGTACTTC. This encodes CASSLRGTQETQYF.

The rearrangement joins TRBV7-9 to TRBJ2-7; 7 bases map to TRBD1. Germline CDR1 and CDR2: SEHNR and FQNEAQ (reference sequence). With 5 bases clipped from V and 4 bases from J, the junction kept 11 bases outside the gene matches. This CDR3 region has 15 residues. The CDR3 loop is CASSPGQLGEYEQYF. In nucleotides, the CDR3 is TGTGCCAGCAGCCCGGGACAGTTGGGGGAATACGAGCAGTACTTC.

J is TRBJ2-3 and V is TRBV27, with D hard to call. V lost 6 bases and J 1 base, leaving 11 bases between the germline ends. The V gene's germline CDR1 is MNHEY and CDR2 SMNVEV (reference sequence). The CDR3 length is 14 residues. CDR3 amino acids: CASRDLSGTDTQYF. CDR3 DNA: TGTGCCAGCAGAGACCTATCTGGCACAGATACGCAGTATTTT.

The rearrangement joins TRBV2 to TRBJ2-1; 9 nucleotides match TRBD2. Germline assignment: CDR1 SNHLY and CDR2 FYNNEI. V gave up 2 bases and J gave up 0 bases; unmatched junction bases: 5. There are 17 residues in the CDR3. CDR3 DNA: TGTGCCAGCAGTGAATTTGGCGGGGGGGTCTCCTACAATGAGCAGTTCTTC. Amino acids: CASSEFGGGVSYNEQFF.

This chain links TRBV7-9 with TRBJ2-7; TRBD1 is a possible D gene (6 bases). CDR1 SEHNR and CDR2 FQNEAQ come from the germline V gene (reference sequence). The CDR3 has 15 amino acids. Trimming took off 5 bases at V and 5 bases at J, with 19 bases between the two ends. The CDR3 region is CASSIRLDEGDEQYF. The CDR3 DNA reads as TGTGCCAGCAGCATACGACTCGACGAGGGGGACGAGCAGTACTTC.

The chain uses TRBV19 and TRBJ1-2; TRBD1 might be the D (6 bases). V was pared by 8 bases and J by 8 bases, with 15 bases between. Germline V CDR1 and CDR2: LNHDA, SQIVND (reference sequence). The CDR3 loop spans 12 amino acids. CDR3 residues: CASFWGGEGYTF. The CDR3 bases are TGTGCCAGTTTTTGGGGGGGCGAGGGCTACACCTTC. The whole variable domain, remainder taken from reference TRBV19 and TRBJ1-2, is DGGITQSPKYLFRKEGQNVTLSCEQNLNHDAMYWYRQDPGQGLRLIYYSQIVNDFQKGDIAEGYSVSREKKESFPLTVTSAQKNPTAFYLCASFWGGEGYTFGSGTRLTVV.

The CDR3 protein is CASSPRSGGSTDTQYF. In DNA, the CDR3 is TGTGCCAGCAGCCCCCGTAGCGGGGGTAGCACAGATACGCAGTATTTT. V usage is TRBV11-3 and J usage is TRBJ2-3; 9 bases agree with TRBD2. Germline CDR1 and CDR2: SGHNT and YENEEA. J lost 0 bases, V lost 5 bases, and 6 bases had no gene match. There are 16 residues in the CDR3.

The CDR3 loop reads CAWSVQGYEQYF. The CDR3 DNA follows: TGTGCCTGGAGTGTACAGGGCTACGAGCAGTACTTC. The rearrangement uses TRBV30 and TRBJ2-7, with a weak D call TRBD1 (6 bases). The V gene lost 0 bases and the J gene lost 3 bases, with 6 bases spanning the gap. The CDR3 is made up of 12 amino acids. CDR1 and CDR2 from the germline V gene are GTSNPN and SVGIG (reference sequence).

The CDR3, as DNA: TGTGCCAGCAGCTTTTTGGGCGCCTACGAGCAGTACTTC. This translates into CASSFLGAYEQYF. The genes are TRBV13 and TRBJ2-7; D unclear. CDR3 length: 13 residues. The ends were cut back, 3 bases at V and 2 bases at J, with 8 bases in the middle. From germline, CDR1 is PRHDT and CDR2 FYEKMQ (reference sequence).

V is TRBV7-3 and J is TRBJ2-3; TRBD2 matches at 9 bases. The CDR3 sequence is 16 residues long. Per germline, CDR1 SGHTA and CDR2 FQGTGA. Trimming cost V 4 bases and J 0 bases; bases outside gene matches: 5. The DNA for the CDR3 is TGTGCCAGCAGCTCCGGGACTAGCCGGAGCACAGATACGCAGTATTTT. Protein sequence: CASSSGTSRSTDTQYF.

This clone showed up just once. The chain carries TRBV7-9 and TRBJ1-2; tentative D call: TRBD1 (6 bases). V was shortened by 1 base and J by 5 bases, with 8 bases between the two germline ends. Germline V gene data show CDR1 as SEHNR and CDR2 as FQNEAQ (reference sequence). The CDR3 consists of 13 residues. In nucleotides, the CDR3 is TGTGCCAGCAGCTTAGAGACAGGTTATGGCTACACCTTC. It encodes CASSLETGYGYTF.

The V gene is TRBV19, the J gene TRBJ1-4, with D uncertain. CDR1 LNHDA and CDR2 SQIVND come from the germline V gene (reference sequence). Trimming removed 3 bases at V and 6 bases at J, with 17 bases between. The CDR3 spans 16 residues. The CDR3 nucleotides read TGTGCCAGTAGTATGTTTTTAGGGCTGTTGGATGAAAAACTGTTTTTT. It translates to CASSMFLGLLDEKLFF.

The CDR3 spells CASSNRASYEQYF. The DNA for the CDR3 is TGTGCCAGCAGTAACAGGGCCTCCTACGAGCAGTACTTC. This rearrangement joins TRBV6-5 to TRBJ2-7; D possibly corresponds to TRBD1 (6 bases). With 5 bases removed from V and 0 bases from J, the gap between germline ends came to 8 bases. The germline gives CDR1 MNHEY, CDR2 SVGAGI. This CDR3 is 13 amino acids long.

The chain uses TRBV4-3 and TRBJ2-5; D perhaps matches TRBD2 (6 bases). The CDR3 contains 16 residues. Germline assignment: CDR1 LGHNA and CDR2 YSLEER. Trimming removed 0 bases from V and 2 bases from J, with 13 bases in between. CDR3 bases: TGCGCCAGCAGCCAAGATATTCGGGGGATGCAAGAGACCCAGTACTTC. Protein product: CASSQDIRGMQETQYF.

This chain links TRBV9 with TRBJ2-1; 10 bases align to TRBD1. This CDR3 spans 15 amino acids. CDR1 is SGDLS, CDR2 YYNGEE, per germline. Germline trimming cut 2 bases from V and 9 bases from J; bases unmatched to any gene: 8. This chain's CDR3 is CASSVAGTGASEQFF. The CDR3 DNA reads TGTGCCAGCAGCGTCGCCGGGACAGGGGCCAGTGAGCAGTTCTTC.

This chain connects TRBV28 to TRBJ2-7; D unresolved. CDR3 length: 12 amino acids. Trimming left V 5 bases short and J 1 base short, with 6 bases between. Germline values: CDR1 MDHEN, CDR2 SYDVKM. CDR3 residues: CASSITSYEQYF. The CDR3 DNA follows: TGTGCCAGCAGTATTACATCCTACGAGCAGTACTTC.

The chain has TRBV7-9 and TRBJ2-5; TRBD2 aligns across 12 bases. The trim removed 5 bases at V and 3 bases at J, leaving 13 bases unmatched. This CDR3 is built from 18 residues. The germline V gene encodes CDR1 SEHNR and CDR2 FQNEAQ (reference sequence). The CDR3 protein is CASSLPASGGAVEETQYF. The DNA of the CDR3 is TGTGCCAGCAGCCTACCGGCTAGCGGGGGGGCCGTCGAAGAGACCCAGTACTTC.

The CDR3 spells CASSLQLAGSAEAFF. In DNA form, the CDR3 reads TGTGCCAGCAGCCTGCAATTGGCAGGGTCCGCTGAAGCTTTCTTT. The genes are TRBV5-6 and TRBJ1-1; D perhaps matches TRBD1 (5 bases). The CDR3 totals 15 residues. V was pared by 4 bases and J by 6 bases, with 19 bases between. CDR1 is SGHDT, CDR2 YYEEEE, per germline.

This clone came up a few times. The CDR3 DNA reads as TGTGCCAGTAGTATGAGCACGGGAGCTGGAAACACCATATATTTT. Its protein product is CASSMSTGAGNTIYF. The chain links TRBV19 to TRBJ1-3, with D uncertain. The CDR3 loop spans 15 amino acids. The germline V gene has CDR1 LNHDA and CDR2 SQIVND (reference sequence). The ends were cut back, 3 bases at V and 2 bases at J, with 11 bases in the middle.

V and J are TRBV7-9 and TRBJ2-1; D perhaps matches TRBD2 (5 bases). The germline gives CDR1 SEHNR, CDR2 FQNEAQ (reference sequence). The CDR3 runs 16 residues. V gave up 5 bases and J gave up 0 bases, with 14 bases separating them. DNA for the CDR3: TGTGCCAGCAGCGCCGTAAGGAGCGGCTCCTACAATGAGCAGTTCTTC. It specifies CASSAVRSGSYNEQFF.

The chain recombines TRBV5-4 with TRBJ1-5; D gene unclear. Trimming shortened V by 0 bases and J by 7 bases, and 8 bases separated the two germline ends. The CDR3 runs 13 residues. Germline V gene lookup returns CDR1 SGHNT and CDR2 YYREEE (reference sequence). Here the CDR3 reads CASSLEGGQPQHF. The CDR3 DNA is TGTGCCAGCAGCTTGGAGGGTGGACAGCCCCAGCATTTT.

The chain joins TRBV7-2 to TRBJ2-3; no reliable D call. CDR3 length: 13 amino acids. V lost 1 base and J lost 4, with 6 bases in between. In germline, CDR1 is SGHTA, CDR2 FQGNSA. Here the CDR3 reads CASSLDLPDTQYF. The DNA of the CDR3 is TGTGCCAGCAGCTTAGATCTCCCAGATACGCAGTATTTT.

V is TRBV11-2 and J is TRBJ1-6, with 10 bases aligning to TRBD1. CDR3 size: 16 residues. V dropped 3 bases and J dropped 8; count of bases not matched to a gene: 7. Germline CDR1 SGHAT, CDR2 FQNNGV. The CDR3 here is CASSFRHGTGDSPLHF. The CDR3 nucleotides are TGTGCCAGCAGCTTTCGACACGGGACAGGGGATTCACCCCTCCACTTT.

The rearrangement uses TRBV13 and TRBJ2-5; D not resolved. This CDR3 spans 15 amino acids. Germline loops: CDR1 PRHDT, CDR2 FYEKMQ (reference sequence). Between the trimmed V and J ends, which lost 3 bases and 5 bases, there was a span of 16 bases. CDR3 protein: CASSFRARGGETQYF. CDR3 bases: TGTGCCAGCAGCTTCCGGGCCAGAGGTGGCGAGACCCAGTACTTC. Using reference TRBV13 and TRBJ2-5 for the parts outside the CDR3, the full variable domain is AAGVIQSPRHLIKEKRETATLKCYPIPRHDTVYWYQQGPGQDPQFLISFYEKMQSDKGSIPDRFSAQQFSDYHSELNMSSLELGDSALYFCASSFRARGGETQYFGPGTRLLVL.

The V and J genes are TRBV4-1 and TRBJ2-7; D possibly uses TRBD1 or TRBD2 (5 bases each). CDR3 size: 17 residues. The ends were cut back, 0 bases at V and 2 bases at J, with 17 bases in the middle. Germline lookup yields CDR1 MGHRA and CDR2 YSYEKL. This chain's CDR3 is CASSQDLFGMGAYEQYF. The CDR3 DNA sequence: TGCGCCAGCAGCCAAGATCTCTTCGGCATGGGGGCCTACGAGCAGTACTTC.

This clone was observed a handful of times. V usage is TRBV4-3 and J usage is TRBJ1-2, with TRBD1 identical over 7 bases. V trimming: 6 bases; J trimming: 7 bases; junction bases outside the gene matches: 11. Germline V CDR1 and CDR2: LGHNA, YSLEER. This CDR3 is built from 14 residues. CDR3 region: CASRRTSPGGGYTF. CDR3 bases: TGCGCCAGCAGGCGTACGTCCCCAGGGGGTGGCTACACCTTC.

This clone was counted a single time. The CDR3 bases are TGTGCCAGTAGTGGGAATGAGCAGTTCTTC. Its translation: CASSGNEQFF. The chain combines TRBV19 with TRBJ2-1; no firm D call. Germline V lookup: CDR1 LNHDA, CDR2 SQIVND (reference sequence). The V end was cut by 5 bases, the J end by 7 bases, with 3 bases between. The CDR3 is 10 residues long.

This chain uses TRBV4-1 with TRBJ2-5, with TRBD2 matching over 12 bases. V lost 1 base to trimming and J lost 1 base; unmatched junction nucleotides: 7. The CDR3 is 18 amino acids. Per the germline V gene, CDR1 is MGHRA and CDR2 is YSYEKL. CDR3 region: CASSQAGLAGFSQETQYF. The CDR3 coding sequence is TGCGCCAGCAGCCAAGCGGGACTAGCGGGCTTTAGCCAAGAGACCCAGTACTTC.